The clone carrying this T cell receptor beta chain has a handful of counts. No antigen is known for it. Germline V gives CDR1 SGHVS, CDR2 FNYEAQ. The trim removed 5 bases at V and 1 base at J, leaving 14 bases unmatched. The CDR3 spans 18 residues. This specimen comes from a study of T cells after yellow fever vaccination. Broader study findings: Booster sampling recovered most clones from primary vaccination (around 96% CD4, around 88% CD8).

5'RACE template switching produced TCR cDNA carrying a universal primer site and UMIs. TCRdb analysed the 5' RACE reads with MiXCR anew, one entry per CDR3 protein. The sample holds about 320,000 distinct CDR3 sequences, roughly a tenth seen once. Sequenced material: CD4+ T cells sorted from PBMCs, taken 45 days after the yellow fever booster vaccination. The origin of this receptor is a man between 18 and 35 years old who received the YFV17D yellow fever vaccine. The chain carries TRBV7-6 and TRBJ2-1, with 7 bases identical to TRBD1. This CDR3 is CASSIGTADLFSYNEQFF. CDR3 coding DNA: TGTGCCAGCAGCATCGGGACAGCCGACTTATTTTCCTACAATGAGCAGTTCTTC.